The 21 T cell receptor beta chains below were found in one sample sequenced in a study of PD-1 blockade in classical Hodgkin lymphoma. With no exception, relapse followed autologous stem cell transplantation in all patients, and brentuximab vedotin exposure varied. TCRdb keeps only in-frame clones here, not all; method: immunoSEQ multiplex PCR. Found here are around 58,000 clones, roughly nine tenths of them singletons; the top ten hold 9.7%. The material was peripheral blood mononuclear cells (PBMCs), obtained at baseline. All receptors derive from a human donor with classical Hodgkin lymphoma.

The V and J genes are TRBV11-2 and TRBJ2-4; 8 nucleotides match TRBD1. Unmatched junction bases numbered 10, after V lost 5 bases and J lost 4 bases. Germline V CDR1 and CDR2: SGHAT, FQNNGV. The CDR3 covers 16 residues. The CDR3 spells CASSPPPRQGKNIQYF. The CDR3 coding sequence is TGTGCCAGCAGCCCCCCTCCCAGACAGGGGAAAAACATTCAGTACTTC. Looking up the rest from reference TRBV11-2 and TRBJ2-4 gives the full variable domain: EAGVAQSPRYKIIEKRQSVAFWCNPISGHATLYWYQQILGQGPKLLIQFQNNGVVDDSQLPKDRFSAERLKGVDSTLKIQPAKLEDSAVYLCASSPPPRQGKNIQYFGAGTRLSVL.

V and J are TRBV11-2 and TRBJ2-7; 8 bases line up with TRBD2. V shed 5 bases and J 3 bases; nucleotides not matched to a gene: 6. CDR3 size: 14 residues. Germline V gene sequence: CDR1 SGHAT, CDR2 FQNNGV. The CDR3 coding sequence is TGTGCCAGCAGCCCCGCGGGGGGTCGCTACGAGCAGTACTTC. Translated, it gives CASSPAGGRYEQYF.

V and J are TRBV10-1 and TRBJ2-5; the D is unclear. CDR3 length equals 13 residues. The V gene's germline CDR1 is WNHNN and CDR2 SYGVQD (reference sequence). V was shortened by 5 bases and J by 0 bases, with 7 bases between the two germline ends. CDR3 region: CASSFGNQETQYF. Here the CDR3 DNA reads TGCGCCAGCAGTTTCGGAAACCAAGAGACCCAGTACTTC.

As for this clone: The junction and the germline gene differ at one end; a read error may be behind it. The CDR3 region is CASSLTGNTGELLF. The CDR3 nucleotides are TGTGCCAGCAGCCTTACAGGGAACACCGGGGAGCTGCTTTTT. V is TRBV5-8 and J is TRBJ2-2; possibly TRBD1 for D (6 bases). This CDR3 contains 14 residues. The germline V gene has CDR1 SGHTS and CDR2 YDEGEE.

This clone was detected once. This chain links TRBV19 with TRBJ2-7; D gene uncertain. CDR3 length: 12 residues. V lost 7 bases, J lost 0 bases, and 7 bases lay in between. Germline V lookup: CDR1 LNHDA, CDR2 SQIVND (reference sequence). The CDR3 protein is CASKNSSYEQYF. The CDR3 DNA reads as TGTGCCAGTAAGAACAGCTCCTACGAGCAGTACTTC.

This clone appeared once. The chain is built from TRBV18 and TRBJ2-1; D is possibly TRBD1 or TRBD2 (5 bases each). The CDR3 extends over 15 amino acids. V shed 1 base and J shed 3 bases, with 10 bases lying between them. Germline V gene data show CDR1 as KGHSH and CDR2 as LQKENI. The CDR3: CASSPRSGHYNEQFF. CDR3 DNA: TGTGCCAGCTCACCACGGAGCGGACACTACAATGAGCAGTTCTTC.

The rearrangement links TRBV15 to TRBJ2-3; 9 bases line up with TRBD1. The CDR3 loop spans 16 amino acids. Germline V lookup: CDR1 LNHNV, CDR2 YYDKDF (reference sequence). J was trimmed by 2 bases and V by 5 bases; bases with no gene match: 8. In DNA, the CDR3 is TGTGCCACCAGCGGCCAGACAGGGGGACCCACAGATACGCAGTATTTT. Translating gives CATSGQTGGPTDTQYF.

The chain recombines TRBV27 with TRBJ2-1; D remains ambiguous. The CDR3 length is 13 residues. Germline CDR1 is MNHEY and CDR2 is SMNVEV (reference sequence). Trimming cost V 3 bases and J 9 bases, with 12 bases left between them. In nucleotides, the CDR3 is TGTGCCAGCAGTTTCCTACCTATGCTTGAGCAGTTCTTC. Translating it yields CASSFLPMLEQFF.

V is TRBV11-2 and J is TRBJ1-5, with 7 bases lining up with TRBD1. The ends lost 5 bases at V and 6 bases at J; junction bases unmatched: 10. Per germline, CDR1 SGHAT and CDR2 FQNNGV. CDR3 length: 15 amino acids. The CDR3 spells CASSQGQGGGQPQHF. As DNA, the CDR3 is TGTGCCAGCAGCCAAGGCCAGGGGGGGGGTCAGCCCCAGCATTTT.

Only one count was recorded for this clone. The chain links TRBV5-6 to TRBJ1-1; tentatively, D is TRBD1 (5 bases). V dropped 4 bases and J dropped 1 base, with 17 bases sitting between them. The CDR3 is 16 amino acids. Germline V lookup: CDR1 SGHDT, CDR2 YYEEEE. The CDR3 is CASSLSPTVWNTEAFF. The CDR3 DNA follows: TGTGCCAGCAGCCTTTCCCCGACAGTCTGGAACACTGAAGCTTTCTTT.

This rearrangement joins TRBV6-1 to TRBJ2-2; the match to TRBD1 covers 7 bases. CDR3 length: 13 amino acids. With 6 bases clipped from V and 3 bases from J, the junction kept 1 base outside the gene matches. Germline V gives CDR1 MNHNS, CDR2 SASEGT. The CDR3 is CASRQGYTGELFF. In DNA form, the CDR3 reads TGTGCCAGCAGACAGGGGTACACCGGGGAGCTGTTTTTT.

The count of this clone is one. The CDR3 sequence is CASSLQLFPDSRRNTIYF. The CDR3 DNA reads as TGTGCCAGCAGCTTACAACTATTCCCGGACAGTAGAAGAAACACCATATATTTT. The chain carries TRBV7-9 and TRBJ1-3, with a tentative D call TRBD1 (6 bases). CDR1 is SEHNR, CDR2 FQNEAQ, per germline (reference sequence). The CDR3 runs 18 residues. Trimming removed 2 bases from V and 5 bases from J, with 22 bases in between.

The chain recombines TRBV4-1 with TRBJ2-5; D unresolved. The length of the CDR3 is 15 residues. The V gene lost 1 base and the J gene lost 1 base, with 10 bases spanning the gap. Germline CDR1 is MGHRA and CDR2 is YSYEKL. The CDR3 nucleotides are TGCGCCAGCAGCCAAGTGGAAAACGGCCAAGAGACCCAGTACTTC. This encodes CASSQVENGQETQYF.

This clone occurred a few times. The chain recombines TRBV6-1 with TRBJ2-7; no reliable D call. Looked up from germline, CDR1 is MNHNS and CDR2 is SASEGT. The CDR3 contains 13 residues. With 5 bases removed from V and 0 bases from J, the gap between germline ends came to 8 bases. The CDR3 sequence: CASSFLDSYEQYF. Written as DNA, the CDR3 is TGTGCCAGCAGTTTTCTGGACTCCTACGAGCAGTACTTC.

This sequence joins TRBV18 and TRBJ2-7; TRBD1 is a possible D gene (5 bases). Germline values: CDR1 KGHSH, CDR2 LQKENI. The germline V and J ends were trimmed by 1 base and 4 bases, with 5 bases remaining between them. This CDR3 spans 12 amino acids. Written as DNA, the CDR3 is TGTGCCAGCTCACCACGACAGTACGAGCAGTACTTC. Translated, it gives CASSPRQYEQYF. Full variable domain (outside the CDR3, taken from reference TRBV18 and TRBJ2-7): NAGVMQNPRHLVRRRGQEARLRCSPMKGHSHVYWYRQLPEEGLKFMVYLQKENIIDESGMPKERFSAEFPKEGPSILRIQQVVRGDSAAYFCASSPRQYEQYFGPGTRLTVT.

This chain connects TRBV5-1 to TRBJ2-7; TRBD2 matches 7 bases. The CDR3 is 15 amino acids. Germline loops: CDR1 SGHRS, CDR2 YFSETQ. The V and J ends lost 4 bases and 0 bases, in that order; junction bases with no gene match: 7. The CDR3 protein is CASSKGEGSSYEQYF. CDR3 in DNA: TGCGCCAGCAGCAAAGGGGAGGGAAGCTCCTACGAGCAGTACTTC. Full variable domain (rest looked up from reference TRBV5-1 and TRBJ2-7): KAGVTQTPRYLIKTRGQQVTLSCSPISGHRSVSWYQQTPGQGLQFLFEYFSETQRNKGNFPGRFSGRQFSNSRSEMNVSTLELGDSALYLCASSKGEGSSYEQYFGPGTRLTVT.

The CDR3 coding sequence is TGTGCCACCAGCAGGCCCGGGACTAGCCTCGATGAGCAGTTCTTC. Translation gives CATSRPGTSLDEQFF. The chain carries TRBV15 and TRBJ2-1; TRBD2 matches at 9 bases. The CDR3 contains 15 residues. The J segment lost 8 bases and the V segment lost 3 bases, leaving 8 bases of the junction unmatched. CDR1 is LNHNV and CDR2 is YYDKDF in the germline V gene (reference sequence).

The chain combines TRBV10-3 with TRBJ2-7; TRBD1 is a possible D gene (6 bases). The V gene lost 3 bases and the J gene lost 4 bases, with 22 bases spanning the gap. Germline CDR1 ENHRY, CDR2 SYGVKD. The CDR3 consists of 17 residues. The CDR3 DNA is TGTGCCATCAGTGAAATCCCGGGACACCTAACCGTTTACGAGCAGTACTTC. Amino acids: CAISEIPGHLTVYEQYF.

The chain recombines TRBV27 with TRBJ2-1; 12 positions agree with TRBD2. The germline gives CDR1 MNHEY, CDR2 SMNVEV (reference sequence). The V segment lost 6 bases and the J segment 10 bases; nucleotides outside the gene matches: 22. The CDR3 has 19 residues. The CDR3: CASRGRQGTPTSGSGEQFF. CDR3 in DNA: TGTGCCAGCAGAGGTCGACAGGGGACACCGACTAGCGGGAGTGGGGAGCAGTTCTTC.

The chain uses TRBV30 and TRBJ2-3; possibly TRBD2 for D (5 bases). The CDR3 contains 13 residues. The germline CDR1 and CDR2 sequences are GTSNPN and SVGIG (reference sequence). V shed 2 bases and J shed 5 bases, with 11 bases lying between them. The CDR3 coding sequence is TGTGCCTGGAGTCTGGTCGGAGGAGATACGCAGTATTTT. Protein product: CAWSLVGGDTQYF.

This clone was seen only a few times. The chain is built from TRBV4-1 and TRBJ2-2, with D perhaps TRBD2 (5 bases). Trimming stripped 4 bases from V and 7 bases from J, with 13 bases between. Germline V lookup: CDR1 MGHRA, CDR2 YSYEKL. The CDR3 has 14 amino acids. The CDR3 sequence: CASSRERFDGELFF. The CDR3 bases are TGCGCCAGCAGCCGGGAGCGGTTCGACGGGGAGCTGTTTTTT.